One and the same sample provided the 5 T cell receptor beta chains below, sequenced in a study of T cells in localized non-small cell lung cancer (dated by TCRdb to about 2020). Libraries were prepared through the immunoSEQ multiplex PCR assay. The table comes from immuneACCESS by way of TCRdb, which keeps in-frame sequences with V and J called. Part of the clones is missing from these tables; in studies checked, under half for an unresolved V gene and the rest for unknown reasons. Across this sample there are roughly 72,000 clones, with 65% to 85% seen only once. More than 9% of the sample is taken by the ten largest. This sample comprised peripheral blood, obtained before any cancer treatment. The receptors originated from a female donor at least 60 years old with stage I lung adenocarcinoma.

This clone was seen many times. The rearrangement joins TRBV28 to TRBJ2-2, with D unresolved. The CDR3 totals 14 residues. CDR1 is MDHEN and CDR2 is SYDVKM in the germline V gene. V was pared by 1 base and J by 5 bases, with 8 bases between. The DNA for the CDR3 is TGTGCCAGCAGTTTATCCCCGTCTACCGGGGAGCTGTTTTTT. This translates into CASSLSPSTGELFF. The entire variable domain, with the rest obtained from reference TRBV28 and TRBJ2-2, is as follows: DVKVTQSSRYLVKRTGEKVFLECVQDMDHENMFWYRQDPGLGLRLIYFSYDVKMKEKGDIPEGYSVSREKKERFSLILESASTNQTSMYLCASSLSPSTGELFFGEGSRLTVL.

The chain carries TRBV7-2 and TRBJ1-2, with D possibly being TRBD1 (6 bases). V was shortened by 0 bases and J by 3 bases, with 8 bases between the two germline ends. Germline loops: CDR1 SGHTA, CDR2 FQGNSA. The CDR3 totals 14 residues. In DNA, the CDR3 is TGTGCCAGCAGCTTAGCAGGACAGTACTATGGCTACACCTTC. Translated: CASSLAGQYYGYTF.

As to this clone: At one of its ends the junction is not consistent with the germline gene, which may arise from a read error. The V gene is TRBV11-2, the J gene TRBJ1-4, with D perhaps matching TRBD1 (5 bases). The CDR3 extends over 15 amino acids. The germline V gene encodes CDR1 SGHAT and CDR2 FQNNGV. CDR3 DNA: TGTGCCAGCAGCTTAGGTGGCAGGGCTAAAGAAAAACTGTTTTTT. It codes for CASSLGGRAKEKLFF. The variable domain in full, with the rest retrieved from reference TRBV11-2 and TRBJ1-4, is EAGVAQSPRYKIIEKRQSVAFWCNPISGHATLYWYQQILGQGPKLLIQFQNNGVVDDSQLPKDRFSAERLKGVDSTLKIQPAKLEDSAVYLCASSLGGRAKEKLFFGSGTQLSVL.

The CDR3 is CASSSRDRGLDGYTF. The CDR3 region has the DNA TGTGCCAGCAGCTCCCGGGACAGGGGGCTTGATGGCTACACCTTC. The V call is TRBV7-9, the J call TRBJ1-2; TRBD1 agrees at 12 bases. This CDR3 is built from 15 residues. In germline, CDR1 is SEHNR, CDR2 FQNEAQ (reference sequence). With 4 bases clipped from V and 6 bases from J, the junction kept 6 bases outside the gene matches.

By share, this clone ranks as medium-sized. The chain links TRBV28 to TRBJ2-3; D gene uncertain. Per germline, CDR1 MDHEN and CDR2 SYDVKM. The CDR3 spans 18 residues. Trimming removed 6 bases at V and 2 bases at J, with 24 bases between. CDR3 sequence reads: CASRYSFGPLLNTDTQYF. Here the CDR3 DNA reads TGTGCCAGCAGATACTCCTTTGGGCCGCTTCTTAACACAGATACGCAGTATTTT. Drawing the rest from reference TRBV28 and TRBJ2-3, the complete variable domain is DVKVTQSSRYLVKRTGEKVFLECVQDMDHENMFWYRQDPGLGLRLIYFSYDVKMKEKGDIPEGYSVSREKKERFSLILESASTNQTSMYLCASRYSFGPLLNTDTQYFGPGTRLTVL.